The rows below give T cell receptor beta chains drawn from one sample of a study of shared clonotypes between healthy human individuals. TCRdb keeps only in-frame clones here, not all; method: immunoSEQ multiplex PCR. The table includes roughly 2 million clones, over 85% detected once. Sequencing was performed on naive CD8+ T cells sorted from blood. Receptors originate from a man between 18 and 35 years old in good health. Each CDR3 is given with its conserved first and last residue. Each record gives: D gene, J gene, clone size, V gene, CDR3 DNA, CDR3 protein. A D gene is named only where the DNA matches it firmly. Size tells how often a clone was seen (once, few, many) or the class of an expanded clone, and some rows leave it out.

>-|TRBJ2-2|-|TRBV19
TGTGCCAGTAGTTTAAGGAACACCGGGGAGCTGTTTTTT
CASSLRNTGELFF
>-|TRBJ2-7|-|TRBV5-1
TGCGCCAGCAGCTTAGGGAGCGGGCTTCCCTACGAGCAGTACTTC
CASSLGSGLPYEQYF
>TRBD1|TRBJ2-7|-|TRBV13
TGTGCCAGCAGCTTAGCGGGACAGCCCCTTGATGAGCAGTACTTC
CASSLAGQPLDEQYF
>TRBD1|TRBJ1-1|once|TRBV13
TGTGCCAGCAGCTTAACAGGGGGCTTCACTGAAGCTTTCTTT
CASSLTGGFTEAFF
>-|TRBJ2-7|-|TRBV7-9
TGTGCCAGCAGCACCCCCGGGACCCTAGTACCCGAGCAGTACTTC
CASSTPGTLVPEQYF
>-|TRBJ1-2|once|TRBV14
TGTGCCAGCAGCCAAGACCGGGCAGGGGCGAATGGCTACACCTTC
CASSQDRAGANGYTF
>-|TRBJ1-2|-|TRBV28
TGTGCCAGCAGTTTTCCCGCCCTCTATGGCTACACCTTC
CASSFPALYGYTF
>TRBD2|TRBJ2-3|-|TRBV27
TGTGCCAGCAGTTCCCTCTCGGCGGCTAGCGGGACAGATACGCAGTATTTT
CASSSLSAASGTDTQYF
>-|TRBJ1-1|-|TRBV4-1
TGCGCCAGCAGCCAAACTACAGGGAACACTGAAGCTTTCTTT
CASSQTTGNTEAFF
>-|TRBJ1-4|-|TRBV6-6
TGTGCCAGCAGTTCGGCAGGTGGTTATGAAAAACTGTTTTTT
CASSSAGGYEKLFF
>-|TRBJ2-5|-|TRBV5-1
TGCGCCAGCAGCTTGGAAGGGGGTTTGGGAGAGACCCAGTACTTC
CASSLEGGLGETQYF
>-|TRBJ2-2|-|TRBV30
TGTGCCTGGAGTGTACCCCGGGGGGCTTTAGGGGAGCTGTTTTTT
CAWSVPRGALGELFF
>-|TRBJ1-1|-|TRBV7-9
TGTGCCAGCAGCTTAGACACTGGCACTGAAGCTTTCTTT
CASSLDTGTEAFF
>-|TRBJ1-2|once|TRBV7-9
TGTGCCATTCGAGGCGCGCATGGGGCCCATGGCTACACCTTC
CAIRGAHGAHGYTF
>-|TRBJ2-7|-|TRBV6-6
TGTGCCAGCACCGAGGCCCAGCCCCACGAGCAGTACTTC
CASTEAQPHEQYF
>-|TRBJ2-2|-|TRBV4-1
TGCGCCAGCAGCCAATTCCGTCAGGGGCGGACCGGGGAGCTGTTTTTT
CASSQFRQGRTGELFF
>-|TRBJ2-7|-|TRBV30
TGTGCCTGGACAGCGGAGGGTTACGAGCAGTACTTC
CAWTAEGYEQYF
>-|TRBJ2-4|-|TRBV4-3
TGCGCCAGCAGCCAAGAAGAGGAGAAAAACATTCAGTACTTC
CASSQEEEKNIQYF
>TRBD2|TRBJ2-7|-|TRBV19
TGTGCCAGTACCCGGCGGGGGGACTCCTACGAGCAGTACTTC
CASTRRGDSYEQYF
>-|TRBJ1-6|-|TRBV7-9
TGTGCCAGCAGCCCACCTGGCAGGGAGACCAATTCACCCCTCCACTTT
CASSPPGRETNSPLHF
>TRBD2|TRBJ2-2|-|TRBV2
TGTGCCAGCAGCGTTCGGGTTCTAGCGGGGGCGAACACCGGGGAGCTGTTTTTT
CASSVRVLAGANTGELFF
>-|TRBJ1-6|-|TRBV27
TGTGCCAGCAGTCCCGGGGGGGGCTCACCCCTCCACTTT
CASSPGGGSPLHF
>-|TRBJ2-1|-|TRBV29-1
TGCAGCGGGAGGGGGACAAAGCAGAACAATGAGCAGTTCTTC
CSGRGTKQNNEQFF
>TRBD2|TRBJ2-7|-|TRBV5-1
TGCGCCAGCAGCAGAACTAGCGGGGGCTACGAGCAGTACTTC
CASSRTSGGYEQYF
>-|TRBJ1-2|-|TRBV4-1
TGCGCCAGCAGCCAAGATGGGCCTTTTTCCTCTGGCTACACCTTC
CASSQDGPFSSGYTF
>TRBD1|TRBJ2-7|-|TRBV7-9
TGTGCCAGCAGCCCGAGGGACAGGAGCTCCTACGAGCAGTACTTC
CASSPRDRSSYEQYF
>-|TRBJ1-6|-|TRBV30
TGTGCCGGTCTGTTGGACCCCTATAATTCACCCCTCCACTTT
CAGLLDPYNSPLHF
>-|TRBJ2-2|-|TRBV14
TGTGCCAGCAGCCAAGAAGGAAGGGCAGGGCTATCGGGGGAGCTGTTTTTT
CASSQEGRAGLSGELFF
>TRBD2|TRBJ2-1|-|TRBV7-2
TGTGCCAGCAGCCTAGCGGGCGGGCCTTACAATGAGCAGTTCTTC
CASSLAGGPYNEQFF
>-|TRBJ1-1|-|TRBV19
TGTGCCAGTAGTATTGACATGAACACTGAAGCTTTCTTT
CASSIDMNTEAFF
>-|TRBJ2-2|-|TRBV19
TGTGCCAGTAGGGACTGGGCGAACACCGGGGAGCTGTTTTTT
CASRDWANTGELFF
>TRBD2|TRBJ2-7|-|TRBV4-1
TGCGCCAGCAGCCCCACGACTAGCGGGAGGGGGGACGAGCAGTACTTC
CASSPTTSGRGDEQYF
>-|TRBJ2-1|-|TRBV9
TGTGCCAGCAGCGATACGGTCTCCTACAATGAGCAGTTCTTC
CASSDTVSYNEQFF
>TRBD1|TRBJ1-4|-|TRBV19
TGTGCCAGTAGTGACCCGACAGACAGGGGAATCGATGAAAAACTGTTTTTT
CASSDPTDRGIDEKLFF
>-|TRBJ2-3|-|TRBV7-8
TGTGCCAGCAGCTCACGCGACTGGTCCACAGATACGCAGTATTTT
CASSSRDWSTDTQYF
>-|TRBJ1-4|-|TRBV6-5
TGTGCCAGCAGTTACGGGACCCTGAACGAAAAACTGTTTTTT
CASSYGTLNEKLFF
>-|TRBJ1-5|-|TRBV28
TGTGCCAGCAGTTCATACGGACAGTTGTATAGCAATCAGCCCCAGCATTTT
CASSSYGQLYSNQPQHF
>-|TRBJ1-2|-|TRBV29-1
TGCAGCGTTGTACAGGTGGACGGTAACTATGGCTACACCTTC
CSVVQVDGNYGYTF
>TRBD2|TRBJ2-3|-|TRBV7-8
TGTGCCAGCAGCCCCCTCGGCGGGAGGTCAGATACGCAGTATTTT
CASSPLGGRSDTQYF
>TRBD1|TRBJ2-7|-|TRBV29-1
TGCAGCGTCATAGGGACAGGGAGTTTTTACGAGCAGTACTTC
CSVIGTGSFYEQYF